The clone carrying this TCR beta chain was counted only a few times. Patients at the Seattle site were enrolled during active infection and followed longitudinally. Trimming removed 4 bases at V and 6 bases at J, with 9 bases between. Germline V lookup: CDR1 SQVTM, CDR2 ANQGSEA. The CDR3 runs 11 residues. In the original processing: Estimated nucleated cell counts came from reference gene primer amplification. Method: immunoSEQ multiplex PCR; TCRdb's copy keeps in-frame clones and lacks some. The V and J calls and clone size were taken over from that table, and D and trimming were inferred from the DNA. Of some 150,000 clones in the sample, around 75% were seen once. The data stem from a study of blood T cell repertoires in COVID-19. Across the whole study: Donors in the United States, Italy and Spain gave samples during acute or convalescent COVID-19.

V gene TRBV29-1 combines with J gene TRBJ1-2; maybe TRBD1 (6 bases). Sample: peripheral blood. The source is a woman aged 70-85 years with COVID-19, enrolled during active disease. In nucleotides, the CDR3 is TGCAGCGTTGGGGCAGGGGATGGCTACACCTTC. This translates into CSVGAGDGYTF.